One sample yielded the 32 T cell receptor beta chains listed below, sequenced in a study of blood T cell repertoires in COVID-19. Generated by immunoSEQ multiplex PCR, the TCRdb table keeps only in-frame clones and is missing some. The sample lists around 230,000 clones, roughly 90% seen once, with just over 7% in the top ten. The source material was peripheral blood. The receptors come from a man aged 60 to 69 who had recovered from COVID-19.

The chain links TRBV15 to TRBJ2-2; the match to TRBD1 covers 8 bases. This CDR3 is built from 14 residues. Germline V gives CDR1 LNHNV, CDR2 YYDKDF (reference sequence). V was pared by 5 bases and J by 6 bases, with 5 bases of the junction left unmatched. The DNA for the CDR3 is TGTGCCACCAGCCGACGGACAGGGTCCGGGGAGCTGTTTTTT. This translates into CATSRRTGSGELFF.

The V gene is TRBV6-5, the J gene TRBJ2-3; D is perhaps TRBD2 (6 bases). CDR1 and CDR2 (germline): MNHEY, SVGAGI. CDR3 length: 15 amino acids. Trimming stripped 11 bases from V and 1 base from J, with 19 bases between. The CDR3: CACRGSLMGTDTQYF. The CDR3 nucleotides are TGTGCCTGTCGGGGGTCCCTAATGGGCACAGATACGCAGTATTTT.

The V gene is TRBV5-8, the J gene TRBJ2-2, with TRBD1 as a possible D gene (6 bases). This CDR3 contains 14 residues. Trimming took off 4 bases at V and 4 bases at J, with 11 bases between the two ends. CDR1 SGHTS and CDR2 YDEGEE come from the germline V gene. The CDR3 bases are TGTGCCAGCAGCGGGGGCAGGGCCACCGGGGAGCTGTTTTTT. Its translation is CASSGGRATGELFF.

This clone was seen ten or more times. The rearrangement joins TRBV12-5 to TRBJ2-2; TRBD1 aligns across 7 bases. This CDR3 spans 16 amino acids. The V gene's germline CDR1 is LGHNT and CDR2 FRNRAP. V trimming: 1 base; J trimming: 4 bases; junction bases outside the gene matches: 6. The CDR3 DNA follows: TGTGCTAGTGGTTTGGGACAGGGCCGATTCACCGGGGAGCTGTTTTTT. Translated, it gives CASGLGQGRFTGELFF.

The CDR3 DNA reads TGTGCCAGCAGCCAGGAGGGGGCAGGAGAAAAACTGTTTTTT. Residues: CASSQEGAGEKLFF. This rearrangement joins TRBV3-1 (or the pseudogene TRBV3-2) to TRBJ1-4; 7 positions match TRBD1. The CDR3 extends over 14 amino acids. V shed 3 bases, J shed 8 bases, and the junction held 6 bases outside the gene matches. Germline values: CDR1 LGHDT, CDR2 YNNKEL (reference sequence).

The chain is built from TRBV10-3 and TRBJ1-1; D possibly corresponds to TRBD1 (6 bases). This CDR3 comprises 13 residues. CDR1 is ENHRY and CDR2 is SYGVKD in the germline V gene. Trimming took 9 bases from V and 1 from J, leaving 12 bases between them. DNA of the CDR3: TGTGCCATACAGGGTACCCCGAACACTGAAGCTTTCTTT. It translates to CAIQGTPNTEAFF.

The CDR3 is CASRQQGASTEAFF. DNA for the CDR3: TGTGCCAGCAGACAACAGGGGGCCAGTACTGAAGCTTTCTTT. This sequence joins TRBV3-1 (or the pseudogene TRBV3-2) and TRBJ1-1, with 9 bases aligning to TRBD1. CDR1 LGHDT and CDR2 YNNKEL come from the germline V gene (reference sequence). V shed 6 bases and J 5 bases; nucleotides not matched to a gene: 7. This CDR3 has 14 residues.

The chain employs TRBV4-2 and TRBJ1-2; D might be TRBD1 (6 bases). The germline gives CDR1 LGHNA, CDR2 YNFKEQ. V was trimmed by 5 bases and J by 4 bases, leaving 26 bases between them. The CDR3 spans 18 residues. The CDR3 coding sequence is TGTGCCAGCAGCGCATCGAGGGGGGGCGCTGTATGGGGCTATGGCTACACCTTC. Amino acids: CASSASRGGAVWGYGYTF.

This clone showed up just a few times. DNA for the CDR3: TGTGCCAGCAGTTACTCGAGGAGGGCCGAGCAGTACGTC. Encoded protein: CASSYSRRAEQYV. V is TRBV6-5 and J is TRBJ2-7; tentative D call: TRBD2 (6 bases). Germline loops: CDR1 MNHEY, CDR2 SVGAGI. Trimming shortened V by 0 bases and J by 6 bases, and 9 bases separated the two germline ends. The CDR3 extends over 13 amino acids.

This rearrangement joins TRBV6-1 to TRBJ1-1; no clear D gene. V shed 1 base and J shed 4 bases, with 10 bases lying between them. Per the germline V gene, CDR1 is MNHNS and CDR2 is SASEGT. The CDR3 has 14 amino acids. This CDR3 reads CASSEEEGITEAFF. The DNA for the CDR3 is TGTGCCAGCAGTGAAGAGGAGGGTATCACTGAAGCTTTCTTT.

This clone was counted only a few times. V gene TRBV23-1 combines with J gene TRBJ2-4; D gene uncertain. TRBV23-1 is treated as an ORF (open reading frame) with a function not yet certain. Trimming left V 4 bases short and J 6 bases short, with 22 bases between. The CDR3 loop spans 17 amino acids. The chain's CDR3 is CASSRLATGSRGNIQYF. For the CDR3, the DNA is TGCGCCAGCAGTCGTCTCGCCACCGGGTCTCGAGGAAACATTCAGTACTTC.

This chain links TRBV10-3 with TRBJ2-7; 7 bases agree with TRBD2. V lost 2 bases and J lost 11; bases outside the gene matches: 9. The length of the CDR3 is 13 residues. Germline V gene lookup returns CDR1 ENHRY and CDR2 SYGVKD. The CDR3 nucleotides read TGTGCCATCAGTGAGCCGTCATCTCGGGGGGAGTACTTC. Its protein product is CAISEPSSRGEYF.

This sequence joins TRBV18 and TRBJ2-2; weak D call: TRBD1 (5 bases). CDR1 KGHSH and CDR2 LQKENI come from the germline V gene. The ends were cut back, 6 bases at V and 1 base at J, with 12 bases in the middle. This CDR3 has 15 residues. The CDR3 is CASSVDRQNTGELFF. As DNA, the CDR3 is TGTGCCAGCTCCGTTGACAGACAGAACACCGGGGAGCTGTTTTTT.

V gene TRBV19 combines with J gene TRBJ1-3; 9 bases line up with TRBD1. CDR3 length: 17 residues. The germline V gene has CDR1 LNHDA and CDR2 SQIVND (reference sequence). With V trimmed by 10 bases and J by 4 bases, 17 bases remained unmatched. CDR3 coding DNA: TGTGCCACCCCCCTGGCGGGACAGGGAATTGGAGGAAACACCATATATTTT. Translating it yields CATPLAGQGIGGNTIYF.

This clone was recorded a few times. The V gene is TRBV25-1, the J gene TRBJ1-5, with D maybe TRBD1 (5 bases). This CDR3 comprises 13 residues. Germline assignment: CDR1 MGHDK and CDR2 SYGVNS. Trimming left V 5 bases short and J 5 bases short, with 10 bases between. CDR3 protein: CASSSQGYQPQHF. In DNA, the CDR3 is TGTGCCAGCAGTTCCCAGGGATATCAGCCCCAGCATTTT. Complete variable domain (other parts from reference TRBV25-1 and TRBJ1-5): EADIYQTPRYLVIGTGKKITLECSQTMGHDKMYWYQQDPGMELHLIHYSYGVNSTEKGDLSSESTVSRIRTEHFPLTLESARPSHTSQYLCASSSQGYQPQHFGDGTRLSIL.

The chain combines TRBV7-8 with TRBJ2-5; the match to TRBD1 covers 10 bases. The CDR3 loop spans 14 amino acids. The V gene's germline CDR1 is SGHVS and CDR2 FQNEAQ. V lost 5 bases, J lost 4 bases, and 4 bases stayed unmatched. CDR3 region: CASSHWTGGETQYF. CDR3 in DNA: TGTGCCAGCAGCCACTGGACAGGGGGAGAGACCCAGTACTTC.

The V gene is TRBV5-4, the J gene TRBJ2-1; no firm D call. Germline-derived CDR1 and CDR2 are SGHNT and YYREEE (reference sequence). V was pared by 4 bases and J by 2 bases, with 10 bases between. The CDR3 length is 14 residues. CDR3 DNA sequence: TGTGCCAGCAGCCCCTCCGTAACCTACAATGAGCAGTTCTTC. Protein sequence: CASSPSVTYNEQFF.

The chain joins TRBV4-1 to TRBJ1-1, with 8 nucleotides matching TRBD1. In germline, CDR1 is MGHRA, CDR2 YSYEKL. This CDR3 region has 14 residues. Germline trimming cut 1 base from V and 14 bases from J; bases unmatched to any gene: 12. In nucleotides, the CDR3 is TGCGCCAGCAGCCAAGGTGACAGGGGACGCTTAAGCTTCTTT. Protein: CASSQGDRGRLSFF.

V usage is TRBV19 and J usage is TRBJ1-2; D uncertain. Per germline, CDR1 LNHDA and CDR2 SQIVND (reference sequence). Trimming removed 5 bases at V and 8 bases at J, with 15 bases between. There are 13 residues in the CDR3. This CDR3 is CASSQTGKRGYTF. The DNA for the CDR3 is TGTGCCAGTAGTCAGACGGGAAAGCGGGGCTACACCTTC.

The rearrangement joins TRBV24-1 to TRBJ1-1, with 7 bases that match TRBD1. There are 13 residues in the CDR3. The germline V gene has CDR1 KGHDR and CDR2 SFDVKD. V was clipped by 12 bases and J by 1 base; unmatched bases: 7. Here the CDR3 DNA reads TGTGCCTCAAAGGAGGGGGCGAACACTGAAGCTTTCTTT. This sequence encodes CASKEGANTEAFF.

J is TRBJ2-7 and V is TRBV7-9; 10 bases are shared with TRBD1. CDR1 is SEHNR, CDR2 FQNEAQ, per germline (reference sequence). The CDR3 sequence is 14 residues long. V shed 4 bases, J shed 3 bases, and the junction held 3 bases outside the gene matches. CDR3 in DNA: TGTGCCAGCAGCTCGGGGACAGGGGACTACGAGCAGTACTTC. Its translation: CASSSGTGDYEQYF.

The V call is TRBV24-1, the J call TRBJ2-3; TRBD2 matches at 15 bases. CDR3 length: 18 amino acids. CDR1 and CDR2 from the germline V gene are KGHDR and SFDVKD. J gave up 7 bases and V 9 bases, and 16 bases lay outside the gene matches. The CDR3 bases are TGTGCCACCTCAGTTGGGGGCGGACTAGCGGGGGGGCCGAATACGCAGTATTTT. This translates into CATSVGGGLAGGPNTQYF.

V usage is TRBV4-2 and J usage is TRBJ1-5; perhaps TRBD1 as D (6 bases). Trimming removed 0 bases from V and 2 bases from J, with 14 bases in between. The CDR3 is 17 residues long. Germline V gives CDR1 LGHNA, CDR2 YNFKEQ. The CDR3 nucleotides are TGTGCCAGCAGCCAAGAGCTACATGGGGGCGGCAATCAGCCCCAGCATTTT. It yields the protein CASSQELHGGGNQPQHF.

The chain is built from TRBV18 and TRBJ2-1; perhaps TRBD2 as D (5 bases). This CDR3 region has 14 residues. The ends were cut back, 2 bases at V and 7 bases at J, with 12 bases in the middle. Germline values: CDR1 KGHSH, CDR2 LQKENI. CDR3 bases: TGTGCCAGCTCACCAGCGCGGGTAGGGAATGAGCAGTTCTTC. This translates into CASSPARVGNEQFF.

The chain combines TRBV6-5 with TRBJ1-4; 7 positions match TRBD1. Per germline, CDR1 MNHEY and CDR2 SVGAGI. Trimming at V came to 8 bases and at J to 6 bases, leaving 9 bases not matched to a gene. The CDR3 is 14 amino acids. In DNA form, the CDR3 reads TGTGCCAGCGAGGGTAGACAGGGTTATGAAAAACTGTTTTTT. Translating gives CASEGRQGYEKLFF.

The chain carries TRBV3-1 (or the pseudogene TRBV3-2) and TRBJ1-1; D not resolved. Germline CDR1 reads LGHDT; CDR2 reads YNNKEL (reference sequence). Trimming took 2 bases from V and 3 from J, leaving 4 bases between them. CDR3 length: 12 residues. The CDR3 nucleotides read TGTGCCAGCAGCCAAACGGACACTGAAGCTTTCTTT. The encoded protein is CASSQTDTEAFF.

In regard to this clone: This specimen includes other DNA sequences encoding the same CDR3. This chain uses TRBV6-1 with TRBJ2-2, with 7 bases aligning to TRBD1. Per the germline V gene, CDR1 is MNHNS and CDR2 is SASEGT. With 2 bases clipped from V and 4 bases from J, the junction kept 4 bases outside the gene matches. The CDR3 covers 15 residues. CDR3 nucleotide sequence: TGTGCCAGCAGTGAAAAACAGGGGTCCACCGGGGAGCTGTTTTTT. Residues: CASSEKQGSTGELFF.

V and J are TRBV29-1 and TRBJ1-1; TRBD1 agrees at 7 bases. Trimming cost V 5 bases and J 5 bases; bases outside gene matches: 11. Germline-derived CDR1 and CDR2 are SQVTM and ANQGSEA. The CDR3 runs to 14 residues. The CDR3 DNA sequence: TGCAGCGTTCTCAGCCACCGGGACAGAACTGAAGCTTTCTTT. Its translation is CSVLSHRDRTEAFF.

This clone has a single count. The rearrangement links TRBV3-1 (or the pseudogene TRBV3-2) to TRBJ2-1; the match to TRBD1 covers 10 bases. The CDR3 contains 13 residues. V dropped 1 base and J dropped 15; count of bases not matched to a gene: 6. Per the germline V gene, CDR1 is LGHDT and CDR2 is YNNKEL (reference sequence). As DNA, the CDR3 is TGTGCCAGCAGCCAAGTTCGAGGACAGGGGGTGTTCTTC. Its translation is CASSQVRGQGVFF.

The chain has TRBV2 and TRBJ2-5, with TRBD2 matching over 8 bases. The germline gives CDR1 SNHLY, CDR2 FYNNEI. This CDR3 has 15 residues. V trimming: 6 bases; J trimming: 1 base; junction bases outside the gene matches: 7. The CDR3 sequence is CASSPRAGGQETQYF. DNA of the CDR3: TGTGCCAGCAGCCCCCGCGCGGGGGGCCAAGAGACCCAGTACTTC.

This clone was observed a few times. The rearrangement uses TRBV3-1 (or the pseudogene TRBV3-2) and TRBJ1-6; TRBD1 matches 7 bases. Trimming at V came to 3 bases and at J to 10 bases, leaving 6 bases not matched to a gene. Germline CDR1 is LGHDT and CDR2 is YNNKEL (reference sequence). This CDR3 is built from 14 residues. The CDR3 coding sequence is TGTGCCAGCAGCCAGGCAGGGGGTCAGTCACCCCTCCACTTT. Its protein is CASSQAGGQSPLHF.

This chain joins TRBV11-2 and TRBJ1-1, with D possibly TRBD1 on 5 matching bases. The CDR3 runs to 14 residues. Germline loops: CDR1 SGHAT, CDR2 FQNNGV. V was cut by 5 bases and J by 1 base, with 11 bases left in between. The CDR3 nucleotides are TGTGCCAGCAGCCCAACAGGTTGGAACACTGAAGCTTTCTTT. It encodes CASSPTGWNTEAFF. The whole variable domain, remainder taken from reference TRBV11-2 and TRBJ1-1, is EAGVAQSPRYKIIEKRQSVAFWCNPISGHATLYWYQQILGQGPKLLIQFQNNGVVDDSQLPKDRFSAERLKGVDSTLKIQPAKLEDSAVYLCASSPTGWNTEAFFGQGTRLTVV.